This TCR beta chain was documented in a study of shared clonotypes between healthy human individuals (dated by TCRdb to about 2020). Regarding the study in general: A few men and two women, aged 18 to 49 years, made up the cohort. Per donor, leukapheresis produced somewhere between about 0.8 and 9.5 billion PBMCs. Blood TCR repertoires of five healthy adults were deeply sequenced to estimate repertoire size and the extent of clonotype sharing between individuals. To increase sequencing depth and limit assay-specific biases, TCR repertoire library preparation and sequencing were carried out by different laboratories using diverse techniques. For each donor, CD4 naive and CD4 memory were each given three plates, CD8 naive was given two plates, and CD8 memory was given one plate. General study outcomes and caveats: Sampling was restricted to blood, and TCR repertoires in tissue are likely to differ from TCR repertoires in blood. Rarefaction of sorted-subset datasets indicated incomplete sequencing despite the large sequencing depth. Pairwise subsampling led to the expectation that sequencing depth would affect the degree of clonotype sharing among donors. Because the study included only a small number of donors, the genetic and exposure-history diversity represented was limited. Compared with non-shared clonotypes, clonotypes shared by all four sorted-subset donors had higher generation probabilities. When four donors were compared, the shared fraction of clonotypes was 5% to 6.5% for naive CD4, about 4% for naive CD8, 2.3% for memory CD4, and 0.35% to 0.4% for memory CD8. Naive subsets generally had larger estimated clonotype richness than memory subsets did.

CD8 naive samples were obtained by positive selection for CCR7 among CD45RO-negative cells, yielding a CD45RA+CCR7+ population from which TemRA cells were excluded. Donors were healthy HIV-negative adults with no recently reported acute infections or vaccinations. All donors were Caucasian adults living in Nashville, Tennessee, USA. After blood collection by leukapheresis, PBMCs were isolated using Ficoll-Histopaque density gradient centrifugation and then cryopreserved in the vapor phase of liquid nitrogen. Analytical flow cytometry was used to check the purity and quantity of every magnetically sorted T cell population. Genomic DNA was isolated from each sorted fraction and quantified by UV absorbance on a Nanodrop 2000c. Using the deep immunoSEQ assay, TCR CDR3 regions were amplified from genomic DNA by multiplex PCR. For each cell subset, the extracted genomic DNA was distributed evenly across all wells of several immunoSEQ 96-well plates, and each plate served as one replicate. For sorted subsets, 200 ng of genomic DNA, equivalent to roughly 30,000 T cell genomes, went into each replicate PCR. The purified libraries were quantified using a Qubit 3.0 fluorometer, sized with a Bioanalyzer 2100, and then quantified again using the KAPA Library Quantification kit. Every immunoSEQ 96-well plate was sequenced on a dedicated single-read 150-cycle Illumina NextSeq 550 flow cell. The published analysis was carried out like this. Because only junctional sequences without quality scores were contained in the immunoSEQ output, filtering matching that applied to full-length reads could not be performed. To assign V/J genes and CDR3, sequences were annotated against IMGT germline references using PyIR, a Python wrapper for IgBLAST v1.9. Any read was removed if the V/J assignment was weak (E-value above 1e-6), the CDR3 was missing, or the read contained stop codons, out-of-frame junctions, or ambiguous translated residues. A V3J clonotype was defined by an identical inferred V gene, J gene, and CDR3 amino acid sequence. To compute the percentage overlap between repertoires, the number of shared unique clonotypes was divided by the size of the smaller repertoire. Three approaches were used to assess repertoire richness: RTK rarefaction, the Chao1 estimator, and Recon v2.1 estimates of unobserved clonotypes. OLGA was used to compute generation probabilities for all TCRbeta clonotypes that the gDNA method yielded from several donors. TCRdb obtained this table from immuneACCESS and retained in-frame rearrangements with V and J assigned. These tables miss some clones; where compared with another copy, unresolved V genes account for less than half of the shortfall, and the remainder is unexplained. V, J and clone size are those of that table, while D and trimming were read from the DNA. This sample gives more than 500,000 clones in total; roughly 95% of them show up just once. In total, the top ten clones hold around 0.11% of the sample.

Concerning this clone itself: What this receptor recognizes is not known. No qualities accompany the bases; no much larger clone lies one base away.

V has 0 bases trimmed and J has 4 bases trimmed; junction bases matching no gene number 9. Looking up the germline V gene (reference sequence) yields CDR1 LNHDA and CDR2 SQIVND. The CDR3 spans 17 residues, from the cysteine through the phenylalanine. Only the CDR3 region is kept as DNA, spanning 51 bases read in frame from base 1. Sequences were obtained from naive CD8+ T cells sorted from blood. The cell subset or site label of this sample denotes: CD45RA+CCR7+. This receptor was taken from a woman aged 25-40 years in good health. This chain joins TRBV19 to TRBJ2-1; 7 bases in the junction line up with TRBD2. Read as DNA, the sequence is TGTGCCAGTAGTATAGAAATTCTAGCGGCACAATACAATGAGCAGTTCTTC. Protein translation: CASSIEILAAQYNEQFF.